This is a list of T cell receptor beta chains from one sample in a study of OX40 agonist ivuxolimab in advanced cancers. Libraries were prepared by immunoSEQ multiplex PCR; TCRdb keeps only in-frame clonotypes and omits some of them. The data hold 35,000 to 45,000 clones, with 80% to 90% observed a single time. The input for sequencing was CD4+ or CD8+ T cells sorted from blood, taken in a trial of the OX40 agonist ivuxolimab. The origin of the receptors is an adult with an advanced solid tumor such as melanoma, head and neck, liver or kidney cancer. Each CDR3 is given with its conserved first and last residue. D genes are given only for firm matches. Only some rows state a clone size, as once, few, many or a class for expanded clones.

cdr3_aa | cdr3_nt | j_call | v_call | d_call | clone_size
CASSLAPGQERTGELFF | TGCGCCAGCAGCTTGGCCCCGGGACAGGAAAGAACCGGGGAGCTGTTTTTT | TRBJ2-2 | TRBV5-1 | TRBD1 | -
CAISEVAGVGEQFF | TGTGCCATCAGTGAGGTAGCGGGAGTGGGTGAGCAGTTCTTC | TRBJ2-1 | TRBV10-3 | TRBD2 | -
CASSVGLGEYEQFF | TGTGCCAGCAGCGTAGGGCTAGGGGAATATGAGCAGTTCTTC | TRBJ2-1 | TRBV9 | - | once
CASREQVSGNTIYF | TGCGCCAGCAGGGAACAGGTTTCTGGAAACACCATATATTTT | TRBJ1-3 | TRBV4-3 | - | -
CASSLGTGPDTQYF | TGTGCCAGCAGCCTCGGGACGGGTCCGGATACGCAGTATTTT | TRBJ2-3 | TRBV6-6 | - | -
CASGYGQSNTEAFF | TGTGCCAGTGGATATGGACAGTCGAACACTGAAGCTTTCTTT | TRBJ1-1 | TRBV19 | - | -
CASSPTGMNTEAFF | TGTGCCAGCTCACCGACAGGGATGAACACTGAAGCTTTCTTT | TRBJ1-1 | TRBV18 | TRBD1 | -
CASSIVRQGYGYTF | TGTGCCAGTAGTATTGTCCGACAGGGGTATGGCTACACCTTC | TRBJ1-2 | TRBV19 | TRBD1 | once
CASSLGDIRIDTQYF | TGTGCCAGCAGCTTGGGGGACATTCGTATAGATACGCAGTATTTT | TRBJ2-3 | TRBV5-4 | - | -
CASSGLGRVFDEQYF | TGTGCCAGTAGTGGTCTAGGCAGGGTTTTCGACGAGCAGTACTTC | TRBJ2-7 | TRBV19 | - | -
CASSARGKETQYF | TGCGCCAGCAGTGCCAGGGGAAAAGAGACCCAGTACTTC | TRBJ2-5 | TRBV10-1 | - | -
CASREAARGWDEQYF | TGTGCCAGCAGGGAGGCTGCGCGGGGGTGGGACGAGCAGTACTTC | TRBJ2-7 | TRBV2 | TRBD2 | once
CASSMGATSGSTYNEQFF | TGTGCCAGTAGTATGGGTGCGACTAGCGGGAGCACATACAATGAGCAGTTCTTC | TRBJ2-1 | TRBV19 | TRBD2 | -
CASNSRGLPNTQYF | TGTGCCAGCAACTCTAGGGGCCTACCTAATACGCAGTATTTT | TRBJ2-3 | TRBV27 | - | -
CASSQTENTEAFF | TGTGCCAGCAGTCAAACAGAGAACACTGAAGCTTTCTTT | TRBJ1-1 | TRBV28 | - | -